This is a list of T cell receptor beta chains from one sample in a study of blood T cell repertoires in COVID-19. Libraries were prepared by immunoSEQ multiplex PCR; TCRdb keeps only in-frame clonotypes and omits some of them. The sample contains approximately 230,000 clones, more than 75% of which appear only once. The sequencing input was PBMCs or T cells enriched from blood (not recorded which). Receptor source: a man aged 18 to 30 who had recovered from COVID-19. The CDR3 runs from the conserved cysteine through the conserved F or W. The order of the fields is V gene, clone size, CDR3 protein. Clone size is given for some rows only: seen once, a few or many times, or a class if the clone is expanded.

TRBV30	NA	CAWSGGGGGNTIYF
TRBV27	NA	CASRIRWTSSEAFF
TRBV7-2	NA	CASSSMGLAADTQYF
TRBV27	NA	CASRGLAGSYEQYF
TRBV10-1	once	CASSDPREADQPQHF
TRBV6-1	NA	CASSEGTGNPNYGYTF
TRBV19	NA	CASSIDGEEGTEAFF
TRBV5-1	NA	CASSTDRVGTEAFF
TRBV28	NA	CASSSGQHYEQYF
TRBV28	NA	CASSFSLLAGSYNSPLHF
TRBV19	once	CASSLRGWGTDTQYF
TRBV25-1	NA	CARSWGRGLWGSPLHF
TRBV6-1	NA	CASSEIRGGSYNEQFF
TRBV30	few	CAWTSGQGYQYF
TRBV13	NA	CASKSGRGNYNEQFF
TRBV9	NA	CASSGLAGVGTGELFF
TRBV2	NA	CVGRFGGNTEAFF
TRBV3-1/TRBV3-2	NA	CASSHRTSGETQYF
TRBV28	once	CASKTPGTHYEQYF
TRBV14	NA	CASSPRVQETQYF
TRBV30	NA	CAWSRGTQYEQYF
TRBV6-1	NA	CASSEMAPADTQYF
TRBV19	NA	CASSNSPNPYNEQFF
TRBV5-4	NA	CASSLGLMDRVEGGYTF
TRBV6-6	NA	CATKQDSFNSPLHF
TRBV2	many	CASKTLWNSPLHF
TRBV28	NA	CASSLVAGGFTEAFF
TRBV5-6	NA	CASSLRTGGGQPQHF
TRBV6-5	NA	CASRMDRGGEKLFF
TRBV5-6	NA	CASSLAVTAWEGNTIYF
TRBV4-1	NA	CASSQGSDYNEQFF
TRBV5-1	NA	CASSLAGLAVPGNEQFF
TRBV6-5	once	CASSYGTNANYGYTF
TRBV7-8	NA	CASSIGQAWNSNQPQHF
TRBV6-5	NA	CASTPDRGSYGYTF
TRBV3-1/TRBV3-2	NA	CASSPRGLYGYTF
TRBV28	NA	CASRTNTGTRPSYTQYF
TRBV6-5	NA	CASSIERGPYNEQFF
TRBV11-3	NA	CASSSTGYGYTF
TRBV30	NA	CAWSGDYNEQFF
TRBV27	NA	CASSLKTSGNYEQYF
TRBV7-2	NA	CASSIDTLYGYTF
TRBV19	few	CAGRTGIGELFF
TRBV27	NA	CASSRYSNQPQHF
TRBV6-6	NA	CASRSGQGLYGYTF
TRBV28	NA	CASSSETGEPQHF
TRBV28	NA	CASSFLDRDNQPQHF
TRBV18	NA	CASSPTSGQETQYF
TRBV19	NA	CASSNTGGTEAFF